A single sample is the source of the 6 T cell receptor beta chains below, sequenced in a study of T-cell memory formation after mild COVID-19. TCRdb re-called the 5' RACE reads through MiXCR, storing one row per CDR3 protein. Of about 470,000 distinct CDR3 sequences listed, approximately 25% are singletons. The sequenced material came from PBMCs or a T cell subset sorted from them (not recorded which). These receptors were taken from an adult woman who had mild COVID-19 (a few samples of this study predate the infection). Cell type and time point are not known.

This clonotype was counted only a few times. This chain's CDR3 is CGSPRSWSQHF. CDR3 nucleotides: TGCGGCTCCCCTCGTTCTTGGTCCCAGCATTTT. The chain employs TRBV29-1 and TRBJ1-5, with D unclear. The CDR3 runs to 11 residues. Germline values: CDR1 SQVTM, CDR2 ANQGSEA.

The J gene is TRBJ1-3, the V gene TRBV20-1; tentatively, D is TRBD1 (5 bases). This CDR3 comprises 12 residues. The germline gives CDR1 DFQATT, CDR2 SNEGSKA (reference sequence). The ends were cut back, 6 bases at V and 6 bases at J, with 12 bases in the middle. As DNA, the CDR3 is TGCAGTGCGTTGGGACCGGTAAACACCATATATTTT. Translating it yields CSALGPVNTIYF.

This clonotype was detected ten times or more. The genes are TRBV7-9 and TRBJ1-4; tentative D call: TRBD1 (6 bases). V lost 2 bases and J lost 0, with 7 bases in between. The germline gives CDR1 SEHNR, CDR2 FQNEAQ (reference sequence). The CDR3 contains 15 residues. CDR3 nucleotides: TGTGCCAGCAGCTTACCAGGGGCAACTAATGAAAAACTGTTTTTT. It specifies CASSLPGATNEKLFF.

This chain uses TRBV7-7 with TRBJ2-5; 7 bases align to TRBD2. Trimming cost V 5 bases and J 2 bases; bases outside gene matches: 5. The CDR3 runs 14 residues. CDR1 is SSHAT and CDR2 is FNYEAQ in the germline V gene (reference sequence). In DNA, the CDR3 is TGTGCCAGCAGCACCCGAGCGGGACAAGAGACCCAGTACTTC. It encodes CASSTRAGQETQYF.

This clonotype was counted a few times. The rearrangement links TRBV5-4 to TRBJ2-3; 10 bases are shared with TRBD2. The CDR3 has 16 amino acids. V dropped 0 bases and J dropped 0; count of bases not matched to a gene: 1. Germline V CDR1 and CDR2: SGHNT, YYREEE (reference sequence). CDR3 coding DNA: TGTGCCAGCAGCTTGGTAGCGGGGGGAAGCACAGATACGCAGTATTTT. Amino acids: CASSLVAGGSTDTQYF.

This clonotype was counted a few times. This chain connects TRBV5-1 to TRBJ1-2; D call uncertain. The CDR3 runs 15 residues. V was clipped by 1 base and J by 0 bases, with 10 bases between them. Germline CDR1 and CDR2: SGHRS and YFSETQ. The CDR3 region has the DNA TGCGCCAGCAGCTTGAGATCAGGCTCTAACTATGGCTACACCTTC. It is translated as CASSLRSGSNYGYTF.